This T cell receptor beta chain derives from a study of regulatory dendritic cells for organ transplantation. V was pared by 3 bases and J by 7 bases, with 4 bases of the junction left unmatched. The CDR3 consists of 13 residues. The repertoire was sequenced with immunoSEQ multiplex PCR; TCRdb's copy has only in-frame clones and lacks some. This sample has 20,000 to 25,000 clones, with about 79% found just once. Study-wide points: Mature dendritic cells appeared to drive more memory CD8+ clonal expansion than regulatory ones. Considerable individual heterogeneity was seen in alloreactive memory CD8+ T cells. Memory T cells were less diverse than naive, with memory CD8+ most oligoclonal.

On this clone: As yet, its antigen is unknown.

Naive CD45RA+ and memory CD45RO+ CD4+ or CD8+ T cells were FACS-sorted. Sequences were obtained from memory CD4+ T cells from blood. Regarding subset: CD45RO+ memory T cells. The chain links TRBV23-1 to TRBJ1-2; TRBD1 aligns across 8 bases. TRBV23-1 carries the ORF label, with uncertain function. The receptor's source is a human donor in good health. DNA for the CDR3: TGCGCCAGCAGTCAGGACAGGGCGGTTGGCTACACCTTC. This sequence encodes CASSQDRAVGYTF.